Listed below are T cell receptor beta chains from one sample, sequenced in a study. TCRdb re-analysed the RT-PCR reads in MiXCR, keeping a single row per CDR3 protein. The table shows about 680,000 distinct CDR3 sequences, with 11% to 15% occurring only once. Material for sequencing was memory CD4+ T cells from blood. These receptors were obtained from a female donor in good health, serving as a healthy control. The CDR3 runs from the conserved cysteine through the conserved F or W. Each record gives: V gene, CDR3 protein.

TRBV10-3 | CAIGGYSGNQPQHF
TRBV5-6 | CASSLYGTSGSYEQYF
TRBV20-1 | CSLTGIPEAFF
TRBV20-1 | CSAISSGRAVEQFF
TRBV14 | CASSQVRTQPQHF
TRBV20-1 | CSAILPGQGGEQYF
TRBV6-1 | CASSELLTGVSYTF
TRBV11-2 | CASSSTYYEQYF
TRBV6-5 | CASRHGSVTEAFF
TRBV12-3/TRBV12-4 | CASRGTGRNEQFF
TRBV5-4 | CASSLGELQETQYF
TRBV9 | CASSVRKGQVLYNEQFF
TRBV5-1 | CASSWEGVGTEAFF
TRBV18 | CASSPGATAGVDEQYF
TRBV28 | CASSFQRMSYGYTF
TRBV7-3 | CASSPQTVSPGELFF
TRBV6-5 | CASSYSPEQGAQNIQYF
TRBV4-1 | CASSHPAAGPKLFF
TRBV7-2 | CASSLLASGGSSSTDTQYF
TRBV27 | CASTRGVEQFF
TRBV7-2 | CASSRDIANTGELFF
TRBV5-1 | CASNTGTGHLEQYF